A selection of T cell receptor beta chains follows, all from one sample in a study of T-cell reconstitution after alpha-beta-depleted transplantation in children. In TCRdb, the PCR reads were re-called with MiXCR into one record per CDR3 protein. The table includes nearly 250,000 distinct CDR3 sequences, under 9.5% detected once. This specimen consisted of PBMCs, mostly from graft donor cells, obtained 180 days after TCRalphabeta/CD19-depleted stem cell transplant. The receptor source for this set is a male patient younger than 18 who had a stem cell transplant for acute lymphoblastic leukemia, so the T cells may come from the graft donor. The CDR3 runs from the conserved cysteine through the conserved F or W. D genes are given only for firm matches. Size tells how often a clone was seen (once, few, many) or the class of an expanded clone, and some rows leave it out.

J gene	clone size	V gene	D gene	CDR3 protein	CDR3 DNA
TRBJ2-3	few	TRBV6-2/TRBV6-3	.	CASRDSGGTMYTQYF	TGTGCCAGCAGAGACTCCGGGGGTACGATGTATACGCAGTATTTT
TRBJ2-2	many	TRBV5-1	.	CASSLVRGITGELFF	TGCGCCAGCAGCTTGGTTAGGGGGATCACCGGGGAGCTGTTTTTT
TRBJ2-5	many	TRBV18	TRBD2	CASSPLAGAEETQYF	TGTGCCAGCTCACCCCTAGCGGGAGCGGAAGAGACCCAGTACTTC
TRBJ2-3	many	TRBV24-1	TRBD1	CATSDSRTGWDTDTQYF	TGTGCCACCAGTGATTCCCGGACAGGGTGGGACACAGATACGCAGTATTTT
TRBJ1-6	many	TRBV5-5	.	CASSSIRDTRPRNSPLHF	TGTGCCAGCAGCTCGATTCGGGACACCAGGCCTCGGAATTCACCCCTCCACTTT
TRBJ1-2	many	TRBV18	.	CASSPRQGDGYTF	TGTGCCAGCTCACCAAGGCAGGGTGATGGCTACACCTTC
TRBJ2-2	many	TRBV7-8	TRBD2	CASSFRLAGNTGELFF	TGTGCCAGCAGCTTTCGACTAGCGGGGAACACCGGGGAGCTGTTTTTT
TRBJ2-1	many	TRBV4-1	TRBD2	CASSQTPRNPAGDEQFF	TGCGCCAGCAGCCAAACGCCGCGGAATCCAGCGGGGGATGAGCAGTTCTTC
TRBJ1-5	many	TRBV6-2/TRBV6-3	TRBD1	CASSYSSTTGGVNQPQHF	TGTGCCAGCAGTTACTCGAGCACGACAGGGGGCGTCAATCAGCCCCAGCATTTT
TRBJ1-3	many	TRBV7-2	.	CASSWNAGNTIYF	TGTGCCAGCAGTTGGAACGCTGGAAACACCATATATTTT
TRBJ2-2	many	TRBV29-1	TRBD2	CSVEGGTSVTGELFF	TGCAGCGTTGAGGGGGGGACTAGCGTGACCGGGGAGCTGTTTTTT
TRBJ1-5	few	TRBV4-1	TRBD1	CASSLLTGGDQPQHF	TGCGCCAGCAGCCTGCTGACAGGGGGGGATCAGCCCCAGCATTTT
TRBJ2-3	many	TRBV6-1	TRBD2	CASSERVAGGRHSTDTQYF	TGTGCCAGCAGTGAAAGAGTAGCGGGAGGGCGCCATAGCACAGATACGCAGTATTTT
TRBJ2-7	many	TRBV18	.	CASSQREPYEQYF	TGTGCCAGCTCCCAAAGGGAGCCCTACGAGCAGTACTTC
TRBJ2-3	many	TRBV5-1	.	CASSLDPRAPGGDTQYF	TGCGCCAGCAGCTTGGATCCCAGGGCACCGGGTGGAGATACGCAGTATTTT
TRBJ2-1	many	TRBV7-3	TRBD2	CASSYGGGAYNEQFF	TGTGCCAGCAGCTACGGGGGAGGGGCCTACAATGAGCAGTTCTTC
TRBJ2-1	many	TRBV29-1	.	CSVEGGRSAYNEQFF	TGCAGCGTTGAAGGGGGTAGGTCCGCCTACAATGAGCAGTTCTTC
TRBJ2-3	many	TRBV4-3	.	CASSQDYHWSSDPDTQYF	TGCGCCAGCAGCCAAGACTACCATTGGTCTAGCGACCCAGATACGCAGTATTTT
TRBJ1-1	many	TRBV11-2	.	CASSLTIVDIEAFF	TGTGCCAGCAGCTTAACTATTGTGGACATTGAAGCTTTCTTT
TRBJ2-5	many	TRBV7-2	.	CASSLDPAQETQYF	TGTGCCAGCAGCTTAGATCCAGCCCAAGAGACCCAGTACTTC
TRBJ1-5	many	TRBV2	TRBD1	CASSAGTGFNQPQHF	TGTGCCAGCAGTGCCGGGACAGGATTCAATCAGCCCCAGCATTTT
TRBJ2-1	.	TRBV3-1	TRBD1	CASSQRFSGGIGRKQFF	TGTGCCAGCAGCCAGCGCTTTTCAGGGGGCATTGGGCGAAAGCAGTTCTTC
TRBJ1-5	many	TRBV2	.	CASSESASNQPQHF	TGTGCCAGCAGTGAATCGGCGAGCAATCAGCCCCAGCATTTT
TRBJ2-6	many	TRBV29-1	.	CSVERIQGPPSF	TGCAGCGTTGAACGAATACAGGGCCCCCCGTCTTTC
TRBJ2-7	many	TRBV24-1	.	CATSDRGYEQYF	TGTGCCACCAGTGATAGGGGTTACGAGCAGTACTTC
TRBJ2-2	many	TRBV7-3	.	CASSSSGSGELFF	TGTGCCAGCAGCTCGTCAGGGTCCGGGGAGCTGTTTTTT
TRBJ2-1	many	TRBV7-9	.	CASLYPGLNNEQFF	TGTGCCAGCCTATACCCGGGGCTGAACAATGAGCAGTTCTTC
TRBJ2-7	many	TRBV12-3/TRBV12-4	.	CASSPQGSSYEQYF	TGTGCCAGCAGCCCCCAGGGGAGCTCCTACGAGCAGTACTTC
TRBJ2-1	many	TRBV7-2	TRBD2	CASSLSSGAGSNEQFF	TGTGCCAGCAGCCTATCAAGCGGGGCGGGAAGCAATGAGCAGTTCTTC
TRBJ2-7	few	TRBV12-3/TRBV12-4	TRBD1	CASSPQGGPRYEQYF	TGTGCCAGCAGCCCCCAAGGGGGCCCCCGTTACGAGCAGTACTTC
TRBJ2-2	many	TRBV7-2	.	CASSLVWNTGELFF	TGTGCCAGCAGCTTAGTGTGGAACACCGGGGAGCTGTTTTTT
TRBJ2-5	many	TRBV20-1	.	CSARDYSVAGTQYF	TGCAGTGCTAGAGACTATTCCGTCGCAGGGACCCAGTACTTC
TRBJ2-1	few	TRBV3-1	TRBD2	CASSHLSGGGEEQFF	TGTGCCAGCAGCCACCTCAGCGGGGGAGGTGAGGAGCAGTTCTTC
TRBJ2-3	many	TRBV3-1	.	CASQEVGTDTQYF	TGTGCCAGTCAAGAGGTAGGCACAGATACGCAGTATTTT
TRBJ2-1	many	TRBV6-1	.	CASCPGQPYNEQFF	TGTGCCAGCTGCCCCGGACAGCCTTACAATGAGCAGTTCTTC
TRBJ2-3	medium-sized	TRBV7-2	TRBD2	CASSSWDSRGADTQYF	TGTGCCAGCAGCTCATGGGACTCCCGGGGGGCAGATACGCAGTATTTT
TRBJ1-4	many	TRBV5-1	.	CASSLAPNREELFF	TGCGCCAGCAGCTTGGCCCCCAACAGGGAAGAACTGTTTTTT
TRBJ1-1	many	TRBV12-3/TRBV12-4	.	CASSLYFQGTTEAFF	TGTGCCAGCAGTTTATATTTCCAGGGTACCACTGAAGCTTTCTTT
TRBJ1-2	few	TRBV3-1	.	CASSHRTRHYGYTF	TGTGCCAGCAGCCATAGAACTCGGCACTATGGCTACACCTTC
TRBJ1-5	many	TRBV28	.	CASSPAFNQPQHF	TGTGCCAGCAGTCCGGCCTTTAATCAGCCCCAGCATTTT